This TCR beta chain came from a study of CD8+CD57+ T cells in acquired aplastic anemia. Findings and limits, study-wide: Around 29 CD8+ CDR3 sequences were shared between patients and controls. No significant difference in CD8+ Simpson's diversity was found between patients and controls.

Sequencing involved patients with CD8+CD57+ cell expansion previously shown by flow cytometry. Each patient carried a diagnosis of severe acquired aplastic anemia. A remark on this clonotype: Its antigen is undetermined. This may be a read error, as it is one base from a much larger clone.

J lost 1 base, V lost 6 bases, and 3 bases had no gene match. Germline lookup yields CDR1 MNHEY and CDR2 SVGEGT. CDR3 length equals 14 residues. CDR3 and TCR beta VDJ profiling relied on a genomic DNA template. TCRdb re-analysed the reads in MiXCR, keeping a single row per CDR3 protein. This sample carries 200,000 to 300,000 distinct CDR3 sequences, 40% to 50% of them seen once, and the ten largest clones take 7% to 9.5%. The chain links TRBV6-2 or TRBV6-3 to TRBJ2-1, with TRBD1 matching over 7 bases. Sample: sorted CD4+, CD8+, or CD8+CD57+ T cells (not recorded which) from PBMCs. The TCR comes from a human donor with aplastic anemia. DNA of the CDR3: TGTGCCAGCAGCCCAGGGGGATCCTACAATGAGCAGTTCTTC. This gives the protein CASSPGGSYNEQFF.